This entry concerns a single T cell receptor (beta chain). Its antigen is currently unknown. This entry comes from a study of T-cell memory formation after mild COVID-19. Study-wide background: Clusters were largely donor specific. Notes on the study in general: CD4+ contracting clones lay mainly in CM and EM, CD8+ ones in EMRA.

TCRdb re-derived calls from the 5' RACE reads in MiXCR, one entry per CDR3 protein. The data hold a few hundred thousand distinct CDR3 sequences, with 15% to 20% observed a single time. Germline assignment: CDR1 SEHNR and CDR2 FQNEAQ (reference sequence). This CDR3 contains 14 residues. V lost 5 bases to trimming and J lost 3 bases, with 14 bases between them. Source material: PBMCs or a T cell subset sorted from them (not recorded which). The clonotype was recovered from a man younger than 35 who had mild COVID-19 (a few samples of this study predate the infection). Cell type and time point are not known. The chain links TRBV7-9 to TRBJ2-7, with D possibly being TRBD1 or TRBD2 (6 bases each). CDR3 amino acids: CASSRYEGGYEQYV. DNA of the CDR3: TGTGCCAGCAGCCGGTACGAGGGGGGCTACGAGCAGTACGTC.